Described below is a single T cell receptor beta chain sequence and its context. The V gene's germline CDR1 is SQVTM and CDR2 ANQGSEA. Unmatched junction bases numbered 6, after V lost 4 bases and J lost 8 bases. This CDR3 has 12 residues. This specimen comes from a study of TIL therapy for anti-PD-1-resistant metastatic lung cancer. At the level of the study: Median tumor PD-L1 proportion score was roughly 6%. Several tumors were EGFR-mutant and two were ALK-rearranged.

Specified time point: pre-treatment sample, taken before nivolumab and TIL therapy. Pleural nodules or supraclavicular lymph nodes made up most of the excised metastases sampled. The libraries were made with immunoSEQ v3. Assay used: immunoSEQ multiplex PCR; TCRdb lists only in-frame clones, some missing. The sample lists some 13,000 clones; less than 70% were seen once. The specimen comprised tumor tissue, sampled at baseline. The V call is TRBV29-1, the J call TRBJ1-2; 8 nucleotides align to TRBD1. This clonotype originated in a woman between 30 and 80 years old with non-small cell lung cancer. CDR3 DNA sequence: TGCAGCGTTGGACAGGGGAGAGGAGGCTACACCTTC. Protein product: CSVGQGRGGYTF.